The rows below give T cell receptor beta chains drawn from one sample of a study of cytomegalovirus exposure and HLA in healthy donors. The protocol was immunoSEQ multiplex PCR, while the TCRdb copy is restricted to in-frame clones and leaves out a portion. The table includes around 120,000 clones, about 80% detected once. Sequencing input: PBMCs. The origin of the receptors is a female donor in good health and CMV-seropositive. The CDR3 runs from the conserved cysteine through the conserved F or W. The order of the fields is D gene, J gene, clone size, V gene, CDR3 protein, CDR3 DNA. D genes are given only for firm matches. Clone size is shown for a subset of rows, as once, few, many or a class of expanded clone.

d_call: -; j_call: TRBJ2-2; clone_size: -; v_call: TRBV10-3; cdr3_aa: CAISYGQGGVGSGELFF; cdr3_nt: TGTGCCATCAGCTACGGACAGGGAGGGGTGGGGTCCGGGGAGCTGTTTTTT
d_call: -; j_call: TRBJ1-5; clone_size: few; v_call: TRBV30; cdr3_aa: CAWSHSWNQPQHF; cdr3_nt: TGTGCCTGGAGTCACAGCTGGAATCAGCCCCAGCATTTT
d_call: -; j_call: TRBJ2-3; clone_size: -; v_call: TRBV5-1; cdr3_aa: CAARLAVSTDTQYF; cdr3_nt: TGCGCCGCCAGGCTAGCCGTTAGCACAGATACGCAGTATTTT
d_call: TRBD1; j_call: TRBJ2-7; clone_size: -; v_call: TRBV5-4; cdr3_aa: CASSFAGTGGYEQYF; cdr3_nt: TGTGCCAGCAGCTTCGCAGGGACAGGGGGCTACGAGCAGTACTTC
d_call: -; j_call: TRBJ1-4; clone_size: few; v_call: TRBV5-8; cdr3_aa: CASSSGQINEKLFF; cdr3_nt: TGTGCCAGCAGCTCCGGACAGATTAATGAAAAACTGTTTTTT
d_call: TRBD2; j_call: TRBJ2-3; clone_size: -; v_call: TRBV7-9; cdr3_aa: CASSFRSGGSTDTQYF; cdr3_nt: TGTGCCAGCAGCTTTAGGAGCGGGGGGAGCACAGATACGCAGTATTTT
d_call: TRBD1; j_call: TRBJ2-7; clone_size: -; v_call: TRBV5-1; cdr3_aa: CASSSRPRQGNYEQYF; cdr3_nt: TGCGCCAGCAGCTCGCGCCCTCGACAGGGAAACTACGAGCAGTACTTC
d_call: -; j_call: TRBJ1-4; clone_size: -; v_call: TRBV7-9; cdr3_aa: CASSYGQLLNEKLFF; cdr3_nt: TGTGCCAGCAGCTACGGACAGCTCCTTAATGAAAAACTGTTTTTT
d_call: TRBD2; j_call: TRBJ2-5; clone_size: -; v_call: TRBV6-5; cdr3_aa: CASSRTSGGQGTQYF; cdr3_nt: TGTGCCAGCAGTCGGACTAGCGGGGGGCAGGGGACCCAGTACTTC
d_call: -; j_call: TRBJ1-5; clone_size: -; v_call: TRBV2; cdr3_aa: CASTQQGRGNQPQHF; cdr3_nt: TGTGCCAGCACCCAGCAGGGGCGCGGAAATCAGCCCCAGCATTTT
d_call: -; j_call: TRBJ2-4; clone_size: -; v_call: TRBV27; cdr3_aa: CASSLVRENIQYF; cdr3_nt: TGTGCCAGCAGTTTGGTTCGAGAAAACATTCAGTACTTC
d_call: -; j_call: TRBJ2-7; clone_size: few; v_call: TRBV11-2; cdr3_aa: CASSPSYEQYF; cdr3_nt: TGTGCCAGCAGTCCTTCCTACGAGCAGTACTTC
d_call: TRBD1; j_call: TRBJ1-1; clone_size: -; v_call: TRBV4-1; cdr3_aa: CASSQGTGIPTEAFF; cdr3_nt: TGCGCCAGCAGCCAGGGGACAGGTATTCCCACTGAAGCTTTCTTT
d_call: -; j_call: TRBJ2-7; clone_size: -; v_call: TRBV18; cdr3_aa: CASSPPTGYEQYF; cdr3_nt: TGTGCCAGCTCACCACCGACCGGGTACGAGCAGTACTTC
d_call: TRBD1; j_call: TRBJ2-7; clone_size: -; v_call: TRBV19; cdr3_aa: CASSPPRQGTGREQYF; cdr3_nt: TGTGCCAGTAGTCCGCCACGACAGGGTACCGGCCGCGAGCAGTACTTC
d_call: TRBD2; j_call: TRBJ2-5; clone_size: -; v_call: TRBV4-2; cdr3_aa: CASSPGTRSETQYF; cdr3_nt: TGTGCCAGCAGCCCCGGGACTAGGTCGGAGACCCAGTACTTC
d_call: TRBD1; j_call: TRBJ1-3; clone_size: -; v_call: TRBV7-9; cdr3_aa: CASSLRDRGNTIYF; cdr3_nt: TGTGCCAGCAGCTTAAGGGACAGGGGGAACACCATATATTTT
d_call: -; j_call: TRBJ2-7; clone_size: -; v_call: TRBV23-1; cdr3_aa: CASSQREAGDRYEQYF; cdr3_nt: TGCGCCAGCAGTCAACGGGAGGCAGGGGACAGGTACGAGCAGTACTTC
d_call: -; j_call: TRBJ1-2; clone_size: -; v_call: TRBV28; cdr3_aa: CASSLKRWGYTF; cdr3_nt: TGTGCCAGCAGTTTGAAGAGGTGGGGCTACACCTTC
d_call: TRBD1; j_call: TRBJ2-7; clone_size: -; v_call: TRBV11-2; cdr3_aa: CASSSWTGATYGEQYF; cdr3_nt: TGTGCCAGCAGCTCCTGGACAGGGGCGACTTATGGCGAGCAGTACTTC
d_call: -; j_call: TRBJ1-5; clone_size: -; v_call: TRBV6-1; cdr3_aa: CASLVGPNQPQHF; cdr3_nt: TGTGCCAGTCTAGTGGGGCCCAATCAGCCCCAGCATTTT
d_call: TRBD2; j_call: TRBJ2-1; clone_size: few; v_call: TRBV5-1; cdr3_aa: CASSRSGGFNEQFF; cdr3_nt: TGCGCCAGCAGCCGTAGCGGGGGGTTCAATGAGCAGTTCTTC
d_call: -; j_call: TRBJ2-3; clone_size: -; v_call: TRBV7-2; cdr3_aa: CASSLDSADTQYF; cdr3_nt: TGTGCCAGCAGCTTAGATAGCGCAGATACGCAGTATTTT
d_call: -; j_call: TRBJ1-6; clone_size: -; v_call: TRBV27; cdr3_aa: CASSSWQSADSPLHF; cdr3_nt: TGTGCCAGCAGTTCGTGGCAAAGCGCGGATTCACCCCTCCACTTT
d_call: -; j_call: TRBJ2-7; clone_size: -; v_call: TRBV9; cdr3_aa: CASSVGGASSYEQYF; cdr3_nt: TGTGCCAGCAGCGTAGGGGGAGCCAGCTCCTACGAGCAGTACTTC
d_call: -; j_call: TRBJ1-4; clone_size: -; v_call: TRBV5-1; cdr3_aa: CASSLGGVYEKLFF; cdr3_nt: TGCGCCAGCAGCTTGGGGGGGGTATACGAAAAACTGTTTTTT
d_call: -; j_call: TRBJ1-1; clone_size: once; v_call: TRBV4-1; cdr3_aa: CASSQDRGRGEAFF; cdr3_nt: TGCGCCAGCAGCCAAGATCGGGGAAGGGGGGAAGCTTTCTTT